These 22 T cell receptor beta chains came from one sample sequenced in a study of T cell repertoires in cytomegalovirus infection (dated by TCRdb to the late 2010s). In the paper's terms, the treatment or condition label means: in vitro stimulation with specific CMV peptide epitopes to enrich CMV-specific T cells. Their specific antigens are unknown. Instrument on record: Illumina HiSeq 1500. TCRdb handled the public reads itself, with Q25 trimming in fastp and clone calling in MiXCR, and kept productive beta chains. Entries that share a CDR3 protein sequence are merged under the most common genes and DNA. For this sample the table gives some 920,000 distinct CDR3 sequences, of which about 33% were detected only once. The ten most abundant clones make up around an eighth of the sample. The source was cultured CD8+ T cells from PBMCs, collected from culture after CMV antigen stimulation. These receptors all come from a human donor in good health (CMV status not recorded). Some clones in this sample may be carry-over from other donors' samples.

This clonotype was found a few times. The rearrangement joins TRBV10-3 to TRBJ1-2, with 7 bases lining up with TRBD1. V lost 3 bases to trimming and J lost 2 bases; unmatched junction nucleotides: 6. Germline CDR1 ENHRY, CDR2 SYGVKD. The CDR3 extends over 15 amino acids. CDR3 sequence: CAISDPGQDNYGYTF. CDR3 sequence (DNA): TGTGCCATCAGTGACCCTGGACAGGACAACTATGGCTACACCTTC.

This clonotype was detected only once. A much more abundant neighbour one base away suggests this may be a read error. The V call is TRBV7-4, the J call TRBJ1-1, with a possible D match to TRBD1 (5 bases). CDR3 size: 16 residues. Germline V gene data show CDR1 as SGHVT and CDR2 as SQSDAQ. The CDR3 DNA is TGTGCCAACAGCTTAGCTATGGGACCGATGAACACTGAAGCTTTCTTT. As protein: CANSLAMGPMNTEAFF.

This chain connects TRBV9 to TRBJ1-1, with TRBD1 identical over 11 bases. The germline V gene has CDR1 SGDLS and CDR2 YYNGEE. The CDR3 is 16 residues long. J gave up 4 bases and V 3 bases, and 8 bases lay outside the gene matches. CDR3 in DNA: TGTGCCAGCAGCGCAGATTCCGGGACAGGGGGCACTGAAGCTTTCTTT. It specifies CASSADSGTGGTEAFF.

This sequence joins TRBV5-6 and TRBJ2-7; no reliable D call. CDR1 and CDR2 from the germline V gene are SGHDT and YYEEEE. The CDR3 loop spans 15 amino acids. The ends were cut back, 3 bases at V and 0 bases at J, with 13 bases in the middle. CDR3: CASSSGRTSSYEQYV. CDR3 coding DNA: TGTGCCAGCAGCTCCGGACGGACCAGCTCCTACGAGCAGTACGTC.

There are many counts of this clonotype. V usage is TRBV19 and J usage is TRBJ1-1; TRBD1 matches 8 bases. Germline CDR1 and CDR2: LNHDA and SQIVND (reference sequence). Trimming cost V 5 bases and J 1 base; bases outside gene matches: 6. This CDR3 has 15 amino acids. The CDR3 DNA reads TGTGCCAGTAGTCCCCGGGACAGGAAGAACACTGAAGCTTTCTTT. This encodes CASSPRDRKNTEAFF.

The V and J genes are TRBV7-9 and TRBJ2-3; 7 nucleotides agree with TRBD1. Germline-derived CDR1 and CDR2 are SEHNR and FQNEAQ (reference sequence). The CDR3 contains 12 residues. Trimming cost V 8 bases and J 4 bases; bases outside gene matches: 3. In nucleotides, the CDR3 is TGTGCCAGCCTACAGGGGTCAGATACGCAGTATTTT. Translating it yields CASLQGSDTQYF.

The sample holds many counts of this clonotype. The chain carries TRBV7-3 and TRBJ2-3, with 9 bases aligning to TRBD2. The CDR3 length is 15 residues. After removal of 5 bases from V and 4 bases from J, the junction contained 7 bases not matched to a gene. The V gene's germline CDR1 is SGHTA and CDR2 FQGTGA. CDR3 region: CASSAIAGVPDTQYF. DNA for the CDR3: TGTGCCAGCAGCGCCATAGCGGGGGTCCCAGATACGCAGTATTTT.

This clonotype was seen only a few times. This rearrangement joins TRBV7-6 to TRBJ1-5, with TRBD1 matching 8 bases. This CDR3 is 15 amino acids long. Germline trimming cut 1 base from V and 5 bases from J; bases unmatched to any gene: 4. Per the germline V gene, CDR1 is SGHVS and CDR2 is FNYEAQ. For the CDR3, the DNA is TGTGCCAGCAGCTTAGGTCCAGGGGGCGATCAGCCCCAGCATTTT. It encodes CASSLGPGGDQPQHF.

V is TRBV20-1 and J is TRBJ2-1, with TRBD1 matching over 11 bases. CDR3 length equals 14 residues. Germline CDR1 and CDR2: DFQATT and SNEGSKA (reference sequence). The junction had 9 bases not matched to a gene; V was cut back by 6 bases and J by 8 bases. The CDR3 is CSAEPGQGVYEQFF. Here the CDR3 DNA reads TGCAGTGCCGAGCCGGGACAGGGGGTTTATGAGCAGTTCTTC.

This sequence joins TRBV27 and TRBJ1-2; D is unclear. CDR1 and CDR2 (germline): MNHEY, SMNVEV (reference sequence). The CDR3 has 12 amino acids. V was shortened by 4 bases and J by 8 bases, with 11 bases between the two germline ends. The CDR3 DNA follows: TGTGCCAGCAGTTCCGGCGGTTTCGGCTACACCTTC. It is translated as CASSSGGFGYTF.

The chain is built from TRBV27 and TRBJ2-1; the D is unclear. From germline, CDR1 is MNHEY and CDR2 SMNVEV (reference sequence). The V end lost 6 bases, the J end lost 5 bases, and 8 bases lay between the germline ends. There are 12 residues in the CDR3. The CDR3: CASSHLDNEQFF. CDR3 coding DNA: TGTGCCAGCAGCCATCTTGACAATGAGCAGTTCTTC.

V gene TRBV6-1 combines with J gene TRBJ2-3; TRBD2 agrees at 12 bases. V was pared by 6 bases and J by 4 bases, with 14 bases of the junction left unmatched. The CDR3 consists of 18 residues. Germline CDR1 and CDR2: MNHNS and SASEGT. CDR3 DNA: TGTGCCAGCAGCCTCGTGGGTCTAGCGGGGGGGCGCGCAGATACGCAGTATTTT. This codes for CASSLVGLAGGRADTQYF.

CDR3 DNA sequence: TGTGCCAGCAGCTTCGAAGTCGGGTCTAGCGGGGCCCGTTTGCAGTACTTC. As protein: CASSFEVGSSGARLQYF. The chain recombines TRBV5-6 with TRBJ2-7, with 9 bases lining up with TRBD2. Germline V gives CDR1 SGHDT, CDR2 YYEEEE. V trimming: 2 bases; J trimming: 9 bases; junction bases outside the gene matches: 18. CDR3 length: 17 residues.

The V gene is TRBV18, the J gene TRBJ2-7; D is unclear. V lost 3 bases and J 4 bases, leaving 13 bases between the germline ends. Germline CDR1 is KGHSH and CDR2 is LQKENI. This CDR3 comprises 14 residues. CDR3 nucleotide sequence: TGTGCCAGCTCACCGTCCAGTAACTTATACGAGCAGTACGTC. As protein: CASSPSSNLYEQYV.

This clonotype was observed a few times. This sequence joins TRBV7-9 and TRBJ2-7, with 7 bases identical to TRBD1. This CDR3 has 15 amino acids. V dropped 4 bases and J dropped 1; count of bases not matched to a gene: 7. Germline V gene lookup returns CDR1 SEHNR and CDR2 FQNEAQ (reference sequence). This CDR3 is CASSSWDRNSYEQYV. The DNA of the CDR3 is TGTGCCAGCAGCTCATGGGACAGAAATTCCTACGAGCAGTACGTC.

This chain links TRBV7-9 with TRBJ2-2; D unclear. The CDR3 sequence is 14 residues long. The germline CDR1 and CDR2 sequences are SEHNR and FQNEAQ (reference sequence). Deletions cut 0 bases from V and 1 base from J, with 3 bases between. CDR3 loop: CASSLAENTGELFF. In DNA form, the CDR3 reads TGTGCCAGCAGCTTAGCAGAGAACACCGGGGAGCTGTTTTTT.

The chain employs TRBV4-1 and TRBJ2-1, with D possibly TRBD1 on 6 matching bases. In germline, CDR1 is MGHRA, CDR2 YSYEKL. The CDR3 has 16 residues. The ends were cut back, 0 bases at V and 3 bases at J, with 12 bases in the middle. CDR3 amino acids: CASSQEAGGYYNEQFF. The CDR3 nucleotides are TGCGCCAGCAGCCAAGAAGCTGGGGGCTACTACAATGAGCAGTTCTTC.

A few counts support this clonotype. This sequence joins TRBV7-9 and TRBJ1-3, with TRBD1 identical over 7 bases. The germline gives CDR1 SEHNR, CDR2 FQNEAQ (reference sequence). The ends lost 6 bases at V and 0 bases at J; junction bases unmatched: 5. The CDR3 extends over 15 amino acids. CDR3 sequence (DNA): TGTGCCAGCAGGCGGGGACAGTACTCTGGAAACACCATATATTTT. It encodes CASRRGQYSGNTIYF.

The CDR3 reads CASSFRLAGYNEQFF. The CDR3 coding sequence is TGCGCCAGCAGCTTCCGACTAGCGGGTTACAATGAGCAGTTCTTC. This sequence joins TRBV5-1 and TRBJ2-1; 10 nucleotides line up with TRBD2. This CDR3 is built from 15 residues. Germline V gene sequence: CDR1 SGHRS, CDR2 YFSETQ. V lost 2 bases to trimming and J lost 4 bases; unmatched junction nucleotides: 3.

The rearrangement joins TRBV7-8 to TRBJ2-7; 7 nucleotides agree with TRBD1. With V trimmed by 3 bases and J by 2 bases, 4 bases remained unmatched. CDR3 size: 14 residues. Germline lookup yields CDR1 SGHVS and CDR2 FQNEAQ. CDR3 region: CASSFSTGTYEQYV. The CDR3 region has the DNA TGTGCCAGCAGCTTCTCGACAGGGACCTACGAGCAGTACGTC.

The chain is built from TRBV6-1 and TRBJ1-4; D unresolved. CDR1 MNHNS and CDR2 SASEGT come from the germline V gene. The CDR3 sequence is 15 residues long. Trimming pared 2 bases from V and 8 bases from J, leaving 15 bases between. CDR3 nucleotides: TGTGCCAGCAGTGAATCTACGGGCTTAGGAGAAAAACTGTTTTTT. Translating it yields CASSESTGLGEKLFF.

This chain links TRBV9 with TRBJ2-2; TRBD2 matches at 9 bases. The CDR3 has 17 amino acids. Unmatched junction bases numbered 3, after V lost 0 bases and J lost 0 bases. The germline V gene has CDR1 SGDLS and CDR2 YYNGEE. CDR3 DNA sequence: TGTGCCAGCAGCGTAGAGGGCGGGGGGGCGAACACCGGGGAGCTGTTTTTT. Amino acids: CASSVEGGGANTGELFF.